This T cell receptor (beta chain) comes out of a study of T cell repertoires in cytomegalovirus infection. This clonotype turned up a few times. Via MiXCR, TCRdb re-called the reads, giving one row per CDR3 protein. The sample holds 630,000 or so distinct CDR3 sequences; more than 20% are singletons and the top ten take 7.5% to 9%. Input material: CD8+ T cells from PBMCs. The sequence came from a human donor in good health (CMV status not recorded). Some clones in this sample may be carry-over from other donors' samples.

The CDR3 coding sequence is TGTGCCAGCAGCCCGGGGGGTTCTAGCTCCTACGAGCAGTACGTC. It specifies CASSPGGSSSYEQYV. The rearrangement joins TRBV5-5 to TRBJ2-7; 7 bases fit TRBD2. CDR3 length equals 15 residues. CDR1 SGHKS and CDR2 YYEKEE come from the germline V gene (reference sequence). J lost 0 bases, V lost 4 bases, and 7 bases had no gene match.